A selection of T cell receptor beta chains follows, all from one sample in a study of T cell repertoires in cytomegalovirus infection. These receptors' antigens are unknown. MiXCR, run by TCRdb on the reads, gives a single entry per CDR3 protein. The data show about 340,000 distinct CDR3 sequences, with 29% seen just once and around 18% held by the top ten. The sequenced sample was cultured PBMCs, obtained from culture after CMV antigen stimulation. Receptors originate from a human donor in good health (CMV status not recorded). Some clones in this sample may be carry-over from other donors' samples. CDR3s include the opening cysteine and the closing phenylalanine or tryptophan. D genes are given only for firm matches. Size is stated for part of the rows, as once, few or many counts, or as a class when the clone is expanded.

j_call	v_call	d_call	clone_size	cdr3_nt	cdr3_aa
TRBJ2-7	TRBV5-5	TRBD2	.	TGTGCCAGCAGACCCGGGCGGGAGGACTCCTACGAGCAGTACTTC	CASRPGREDSYEQYF
TRBJ1-1	TRBV10-3	TRBD1	few	TGTGCCATCAGTGAGTCTCAGGGACAGGGGGCCACTGAAGCTTTCTTT	CAISESQGQGATEAFF
TRBJ2-2	TRBV5-5	TRBD1	few	TGTGCCAGCAGCTTGGAGACAGGGAAGGCCGGGGAGCTGTTTTTT	CASSLETGKAGELFF
TRBJ1-1	TRBV18	.	.	TGTGCCAGCTCACCCAATTTGAACACTGAAGCTTTCTTT	CASSPNLNTEAFF
TRBJ2-7	TRBV6-5	.	few	TGTGCCAGCAGTTACAGGGTCTCCTACGAGCAGTACTTC	CASSYRVSYEQYF
TRBJ1-1	TRBV19	.	.	TGTGCCACGAAAACAGGGTCGGGAGAAGCTTTCTTT	CATKTGSGEAFF
TRBJ1-2	TRBV6-6	.	.	TGTGCCAGCAGTATCGACAGCTATGGCTACACCTTC	CASSIDSYGYTF
TRBJ1-5	TRBV19	TRBD1	few	TGTGCCAGTAGTTCCCCTCAGGGGGCGCCTCGGGGCAATCAGCCCCAGCATTTT	CASSSPQGAPRGNQPQHF
TRBJ2-7	TRBV7-2	TRBD2	many	TGTGCCAGCAGCTTAGGACTAGCGGTTTACGAGCAGTACTTC	CASSLGLAVYEQYF
TRBJ1-2	TRBV7-3	.	.	TGTGCCAGCAGCTTCGGGACGGAGTCTCCCGATGACTACACCTTC	CASSFGTESPDDYTF
TRBJ2-3	TRBV12-3/TRBV12-4	.	.	TGTGCCAGCGATATGGGGGCCGTAAGATGGGATACGCAGTATTTT	CASDMGAVRWDTQYF
TRBJ1-1	TRBV28	.	few	TGTGCCAGCAGACCGGAGGACCGAGCCGGGTTTGAAGCTTTCTTT	CASRPEDRAGFEAFF
TRBJ2-1	TRBV6-1	.	once	TGTGCCAGCAGTGAAATGACAGGTTCTAGCTCCTACAATGAGCAGTTCTTC	CASSEMTGSSSYNEQFF
TRBJ2-7	TRBV27	TRBD2	.	TGTGCCAGCAGTTTGGGAGGGCTAGCTAGCGACGAGCAGTACTTC	CASSLGGLASDEQYF
TRBJ2-4	TRBV13	TRBD2	.	TGTGCCAGCAGCTCCTCAGAGCGGGGATTAGCCAAAAACATTCAGTACTTC	CASSSSERGLAKNIQYF
TRBJ1-1	TRBV12-3/TRBV12-4	.	.	TGTGCCAGCACCCCGCACAAGAACACTGAAGCTTTCTTT	CASTPHKNTEAFF
TRBJ2-1	TRBV6-1	TRBD2	.	TGTGCCAGCAGCGTAGCGGGGGCGGCCCTAAAGAGCTCCTACAATGAGCAGTTCTTC	CASSVAGAALKSSYNEQFF
TRBJ1-5	TRBV12-3/TRBV12-4	.	few	TGTGCCAGCAGTTTGGCGGATCAGCCCCAGCATTTT	CASSLADQPQHF
TRBJ2-5	TRBV5-1	.	.	TGCGCCAGCACCTCGGGGCGACAGGCCGGGGAGACCCAGTACTTC	CASTSGRQAGETQYF
TRBJ2-7	TRBV19	TRBD2	.	TGTGCTAGCGGGAGATGGCGCGAGCAGTACTTC	CASGRWREQYF
TRBJ1-5	TRBV9	.	.	TGTGCCAGCAGCGTTAACGGGGACAATCAGCCCCAGCATTTT	CASSVNGDNQPQHF
TRBJ2-2	TRBV6-6	TRBD1	.	TGTGCCAGTAGGGACAGGACGGACACCGGGGAGCTGTTTTTT	CASRDRTDTGELFF
TRBJ1-2	TRBV4-1	.	few	TGCGCCAGCAGCCAAGATCGGTGGACAGTCAACTATGGCTACACCTTC	CASSQDRWTVNYGYTF
TRBJ1-1	TRBV25-1	.	.	TGTGCCAGCAGTGACAGGGCGAACACTGAAGCTTTCTTT	CASSDRANTEAFF
TRBJ2-5	TRBV2	.	.	TGTGCCAGCAACCAAGGGGGACCATACCAAGAGACCCAGTACTTC	CASNQGGPYQETQYF
TRBJ2-3	TRBV7-2	.	few	TGTGCCAGCAGCTTAGCGGGAGTAACGGGAGATACGCAGTATTTT	CASSLAGVTGDTQYF
TRBJ1-4	TRBV25-1	.	.	TGTGCCAGCAGTGACCTTTCGCATCAGGGTAATGAAAAACTGTTTTTT	CASSDLSHQGNEKLFF
TRBJ2-7	TRBV19	.	few	TGTGCCAGTACCTGGGGGACTGTCTCCTACGAGCAGTACTTC	CASTWGTVSYEQYF